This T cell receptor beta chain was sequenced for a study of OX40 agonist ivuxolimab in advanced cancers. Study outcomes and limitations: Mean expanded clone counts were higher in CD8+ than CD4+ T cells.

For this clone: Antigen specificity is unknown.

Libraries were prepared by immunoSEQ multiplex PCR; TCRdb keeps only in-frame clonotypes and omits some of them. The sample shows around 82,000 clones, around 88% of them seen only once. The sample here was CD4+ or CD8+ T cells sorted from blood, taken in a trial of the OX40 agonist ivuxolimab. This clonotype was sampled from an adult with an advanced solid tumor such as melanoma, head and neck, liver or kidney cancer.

The CDR3 coding sequence is TGTGCCAGCAGCTCTACGTTGGGGACAAAGTACTTC. It translates to CASSSTLGTKYF. This sequence joins TRBV13 and TRBJ2-7; D perhaps matches TRBD1 (6 bases). There are 12 residues in the CDR3. V lost 4 bases, J lost 11 bases, and 15 bases lay in between. The germline CDR1 and CDR2 sequences are PRHDT and FYEKMQ (reference sequence). Variable domain in full (rest from reference TRBV13 and TRBJ2-7): AAGVIQSPRHLIKEKRETATLKCYPIPRHDTVYWYQQGPGQDPQFLISFYEKMQSDKGSIPDRFSAQQFSDYHSELNMSSLELGDSALYFCASSSTLGTKYFGPGTRLTVT.